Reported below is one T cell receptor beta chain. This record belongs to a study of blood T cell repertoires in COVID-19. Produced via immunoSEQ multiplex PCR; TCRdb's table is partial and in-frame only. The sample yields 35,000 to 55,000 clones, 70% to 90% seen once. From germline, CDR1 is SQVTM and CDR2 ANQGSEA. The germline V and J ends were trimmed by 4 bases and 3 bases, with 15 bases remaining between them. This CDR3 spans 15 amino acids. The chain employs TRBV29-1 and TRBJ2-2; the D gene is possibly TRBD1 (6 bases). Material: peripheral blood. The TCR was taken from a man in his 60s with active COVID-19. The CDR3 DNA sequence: TGCAGCGTTGCCCCGAGGGGACAAGACACCGGGGAGCTGTTTTTT. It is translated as CSVAPRGQDTGELFF.